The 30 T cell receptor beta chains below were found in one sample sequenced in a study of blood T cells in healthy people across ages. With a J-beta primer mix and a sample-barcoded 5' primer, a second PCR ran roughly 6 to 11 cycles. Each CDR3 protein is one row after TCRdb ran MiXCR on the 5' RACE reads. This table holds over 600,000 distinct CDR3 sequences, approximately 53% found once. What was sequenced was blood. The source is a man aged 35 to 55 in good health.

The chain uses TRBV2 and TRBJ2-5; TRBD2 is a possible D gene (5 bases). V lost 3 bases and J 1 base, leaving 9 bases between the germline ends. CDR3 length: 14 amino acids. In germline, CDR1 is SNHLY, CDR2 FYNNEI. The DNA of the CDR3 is TGTGCCAGCAGTGATTGGGCGGGCCAAGAGACCCAGTACTTC. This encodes CASSDWAGQETQYF.

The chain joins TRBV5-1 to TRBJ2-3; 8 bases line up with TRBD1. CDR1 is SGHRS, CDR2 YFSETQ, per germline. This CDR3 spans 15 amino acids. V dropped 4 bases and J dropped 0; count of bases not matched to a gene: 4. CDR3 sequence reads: CASSRGQASTDTQYF. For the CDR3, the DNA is TGCGCCAGCAGCAGGGGACAGGCTAGCACAGATACGCAGTATTTT.

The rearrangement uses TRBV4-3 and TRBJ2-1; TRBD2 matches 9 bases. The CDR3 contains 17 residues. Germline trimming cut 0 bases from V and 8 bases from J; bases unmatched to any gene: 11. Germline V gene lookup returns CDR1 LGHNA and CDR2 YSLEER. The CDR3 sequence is CASSQDHAGGPQDEQFF. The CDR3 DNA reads TGCGCCAGCAGCCAAGATCACGCGGGAGGGCCCCAGGATGAGCAGTTCTTC.

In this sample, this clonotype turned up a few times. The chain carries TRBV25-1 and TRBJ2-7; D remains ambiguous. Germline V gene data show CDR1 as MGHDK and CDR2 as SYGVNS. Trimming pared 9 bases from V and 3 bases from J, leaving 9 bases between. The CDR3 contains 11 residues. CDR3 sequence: CASPSHYEQYF. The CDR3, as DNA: TGTGCCAGTCCGTCCCACTACGAGCAGTACTTC.

The chain's CDR3 is CASSLSAPGADTQYF. DNA for the CDR3: TGTGCCAGCAGCTTAAGCGCGCCTGGCGCAGATACGCAGTATTTT. This chain joins TRBV7-2 and TRBJ2-3; D remains ambiguous. The CDR3 length is 15 residues. Trimming stripped 2 bases from V and 4 bases from J, with 13 bases between. The germline V gene encodes CDR1 SGHTA and CDR2 FQGNSA.

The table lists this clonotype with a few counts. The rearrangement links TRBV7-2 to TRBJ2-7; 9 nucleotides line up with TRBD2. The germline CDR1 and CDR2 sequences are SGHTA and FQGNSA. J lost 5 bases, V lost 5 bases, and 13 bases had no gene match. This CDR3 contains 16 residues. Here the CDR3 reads CASSPRPVLAGNEQYF. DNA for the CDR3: TGTGCCAGCAGCCCCCGCCCGGTGCTAGCGGGAAACGAGCAGTACTTC.

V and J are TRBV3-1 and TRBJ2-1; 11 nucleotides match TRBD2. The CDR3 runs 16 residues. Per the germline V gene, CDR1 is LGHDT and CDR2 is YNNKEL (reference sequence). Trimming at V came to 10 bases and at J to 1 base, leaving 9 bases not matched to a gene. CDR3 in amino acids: CATQGLAGGSYNEQFF. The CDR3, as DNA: TGTGCCACACAGGGGCTAGCGGGAGGATCCTACAATGAGCAGTTCTTC.

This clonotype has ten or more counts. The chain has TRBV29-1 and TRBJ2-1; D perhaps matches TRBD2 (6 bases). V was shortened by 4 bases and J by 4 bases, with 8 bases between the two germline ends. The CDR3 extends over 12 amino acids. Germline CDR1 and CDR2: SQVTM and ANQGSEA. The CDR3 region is CSVGSGYNEQFF. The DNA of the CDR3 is TGCAGCGTTGGTAGCGGATACAATGAGCAGTTCTTC.

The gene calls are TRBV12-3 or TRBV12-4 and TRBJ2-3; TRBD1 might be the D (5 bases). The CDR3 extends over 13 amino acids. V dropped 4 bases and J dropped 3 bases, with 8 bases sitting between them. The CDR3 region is CASSWGRTDTQYF. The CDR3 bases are TGTGCCAGCAGTTGGGGCAGAACAGATACGCAGTATTTT.

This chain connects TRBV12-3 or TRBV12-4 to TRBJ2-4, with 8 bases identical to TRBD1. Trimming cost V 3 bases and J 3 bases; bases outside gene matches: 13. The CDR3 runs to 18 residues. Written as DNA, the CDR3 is TGTGCCAGCAGTTTTTTCGGACAGGGTACCGCAGGCAAAAACATTCAGTACTTC. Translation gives CASSFFGQGTAGKNIQYF.

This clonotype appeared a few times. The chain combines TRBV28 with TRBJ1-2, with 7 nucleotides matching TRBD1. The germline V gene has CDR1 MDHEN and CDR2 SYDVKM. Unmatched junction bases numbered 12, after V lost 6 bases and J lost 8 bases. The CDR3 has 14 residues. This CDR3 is CASSPPEGAHGYTF. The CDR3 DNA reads TGTGCCAGCAGCCCGCCGGAGGGGGCGCACGGCTACACCTTC.

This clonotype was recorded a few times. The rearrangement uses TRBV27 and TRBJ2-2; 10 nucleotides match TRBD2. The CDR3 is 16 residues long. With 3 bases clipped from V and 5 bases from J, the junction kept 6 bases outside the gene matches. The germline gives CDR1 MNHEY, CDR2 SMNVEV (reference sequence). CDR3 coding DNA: TGTGCCAGCAGTTTTAGGGGACTAGCGATTACCGGGGAGCTGTTTTTT. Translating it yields CASSFRGLAITGELFF.

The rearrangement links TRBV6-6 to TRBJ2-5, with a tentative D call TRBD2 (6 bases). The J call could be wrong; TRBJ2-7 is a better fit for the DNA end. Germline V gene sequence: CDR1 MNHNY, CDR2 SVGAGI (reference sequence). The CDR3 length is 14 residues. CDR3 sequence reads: CASSVRGIRNEQYF. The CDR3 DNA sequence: TGTGCCAGCAGCGTCCGGGGGATAAGGAACGAGCAGTACTTC.

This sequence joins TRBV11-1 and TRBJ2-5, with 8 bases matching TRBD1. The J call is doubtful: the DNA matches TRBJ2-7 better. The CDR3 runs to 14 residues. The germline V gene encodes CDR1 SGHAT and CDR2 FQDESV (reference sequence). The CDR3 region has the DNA TGTGCCAGCAGCTTCCACAGGGGGGACTACGAGCAGTACTTC. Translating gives CASSFHRGDYEQYF.

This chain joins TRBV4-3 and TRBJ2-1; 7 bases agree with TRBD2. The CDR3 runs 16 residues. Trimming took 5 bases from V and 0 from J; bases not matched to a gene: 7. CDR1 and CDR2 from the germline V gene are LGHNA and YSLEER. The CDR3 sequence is CASSASGPSSYNEQFF. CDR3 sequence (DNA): TGCGCCAGCAGCGCTAGCGGCCCTAGCTCCTACAATGAGCAGTTCTTC.

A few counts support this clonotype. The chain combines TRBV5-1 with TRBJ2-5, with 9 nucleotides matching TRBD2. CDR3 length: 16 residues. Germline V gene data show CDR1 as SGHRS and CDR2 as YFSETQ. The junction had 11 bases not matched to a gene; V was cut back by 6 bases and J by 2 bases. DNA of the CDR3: TGCGCCAGCAACGTCTGGGCTAGCGGGGTGCAAGAGACCCAGTACTTC. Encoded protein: CASNVWASGVQETQYF. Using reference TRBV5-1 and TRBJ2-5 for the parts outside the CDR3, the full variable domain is KAGVTQTPRYLIKTRGQQVTLSCSPISGHRSVSWYQQTPGQGLQFLFEYFSETQRNKGNFPGRFSGRQFSNSRSEMNVSTLELGDSALYLCASNVWASGVQETQYFGPGTRLLVL.

The CDR3 nucleotides are TGTGCCAGCAGCGACGGGACAGGGAGGGGACAGCCCCAGCATTTT. This codes for CASSDGTGRGQPQHF. The V gene is TRBV9, the J gene TRBJ1-5, with 9 bases identical to TRBD1. V was clipped by 3 bases and J by 7 bases; unmatched bases: 8. The CDR3 loop spans 15 amino acids. The germline gives CDR1 SGDLS, CDR2 YYNGEE.

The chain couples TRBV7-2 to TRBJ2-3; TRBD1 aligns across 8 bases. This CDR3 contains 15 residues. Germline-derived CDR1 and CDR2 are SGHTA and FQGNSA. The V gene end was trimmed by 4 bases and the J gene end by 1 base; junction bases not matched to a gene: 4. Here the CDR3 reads CASSSKTGGTDTQYF. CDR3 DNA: TGTGCCAGCAGCTCGAAGACAGGGGGCACAGATACGCAGTATTTT.

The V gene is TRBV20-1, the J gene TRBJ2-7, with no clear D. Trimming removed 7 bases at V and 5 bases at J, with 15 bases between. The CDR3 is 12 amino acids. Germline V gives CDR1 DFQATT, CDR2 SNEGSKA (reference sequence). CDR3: CSGEGPRNEQYF. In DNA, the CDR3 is TGCAGTGGGGAAGGACCGAGAAACGAGCAGTACTTC.

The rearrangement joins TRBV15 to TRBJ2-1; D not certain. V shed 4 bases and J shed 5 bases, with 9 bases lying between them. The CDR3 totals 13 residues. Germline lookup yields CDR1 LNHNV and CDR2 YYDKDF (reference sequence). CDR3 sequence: CATSTRLHNEQFF. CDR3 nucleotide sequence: TGTGCCACCAGCACCCGACTCCACAATGAGCAGTTCTTC.

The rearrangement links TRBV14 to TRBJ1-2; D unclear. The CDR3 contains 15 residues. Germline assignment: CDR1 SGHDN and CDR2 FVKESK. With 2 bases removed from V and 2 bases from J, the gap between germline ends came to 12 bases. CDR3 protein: CASSQHPSPNYGYTF. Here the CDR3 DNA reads TGTGCCAGCAGCCAACATCCGTCCCCCAACTATGGCTACACCTTC.

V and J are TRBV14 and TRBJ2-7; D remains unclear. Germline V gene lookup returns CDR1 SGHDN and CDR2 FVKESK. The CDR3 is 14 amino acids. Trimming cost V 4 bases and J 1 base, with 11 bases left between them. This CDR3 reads CASSRNGLSYEQYF. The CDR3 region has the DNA TGTGCCAGCAGCCGGAACGGGCTTTCCTACGAGCAGTACTTC.

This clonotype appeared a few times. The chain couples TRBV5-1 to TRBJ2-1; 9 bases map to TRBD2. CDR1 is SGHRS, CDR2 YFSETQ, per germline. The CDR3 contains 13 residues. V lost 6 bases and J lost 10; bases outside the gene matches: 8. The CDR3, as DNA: TGCGCCAGCACCGTGGCGGGGGGGCGAGAGCAGTTCTTC. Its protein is CASTVAGGREQFF. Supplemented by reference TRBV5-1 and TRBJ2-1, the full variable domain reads KAGVTQTPRYLIKTRGQQVTLSCSPISGHRSVSWYQQTPGQGLQFLFEYFSETQRNKGNFPGRFSGRQFSNSRSEMNVSTLELGDSALYLCASTVAGGREQFFGPGTRLTVL.

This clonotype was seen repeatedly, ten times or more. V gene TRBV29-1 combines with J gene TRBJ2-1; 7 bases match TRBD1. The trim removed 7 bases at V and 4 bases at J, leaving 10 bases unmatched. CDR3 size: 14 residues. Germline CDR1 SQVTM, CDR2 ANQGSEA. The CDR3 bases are TGCAGCGCTGCCGGAGACAGGGCTTACAATGAGCAGTTCTTC. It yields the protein CSAAGDRAYNEQFF.

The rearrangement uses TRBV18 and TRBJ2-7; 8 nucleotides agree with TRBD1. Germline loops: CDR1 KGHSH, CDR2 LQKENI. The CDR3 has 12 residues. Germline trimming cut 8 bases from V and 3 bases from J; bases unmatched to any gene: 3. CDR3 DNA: TGTGCCAGCCCGGACAGGGACTACGAGCAGTACTTC. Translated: CASPDRDYEQYF.

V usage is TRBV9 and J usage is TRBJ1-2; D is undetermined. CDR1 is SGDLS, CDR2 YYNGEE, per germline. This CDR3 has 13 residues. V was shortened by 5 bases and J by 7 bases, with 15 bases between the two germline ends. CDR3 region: CASSPFTGGGYTF. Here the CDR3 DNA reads TGTGCCAGCAGTCCCTTCACTGGCGGTGGCTACACCTTC. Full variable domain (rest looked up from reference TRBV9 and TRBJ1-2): DSGVTQTPKHLITATGQRVTLRCSPRSGDLSVYWYQQSLDQGLQFLIQYYNGEERAKGNILERFSAQQFPDLHSELNLSSLELGDSALYFCASSPFTGGGYTFGSGTRLTVV.

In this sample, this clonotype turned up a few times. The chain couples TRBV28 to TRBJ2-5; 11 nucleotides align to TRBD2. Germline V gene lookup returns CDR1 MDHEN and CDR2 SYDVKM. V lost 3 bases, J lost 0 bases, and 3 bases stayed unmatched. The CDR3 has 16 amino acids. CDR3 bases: TGTGCCAGCAGTTTGCTAGCGGGGGGATACCAAGAGACCCAGTACTTC. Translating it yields CASSLLAGGYQETQYF.

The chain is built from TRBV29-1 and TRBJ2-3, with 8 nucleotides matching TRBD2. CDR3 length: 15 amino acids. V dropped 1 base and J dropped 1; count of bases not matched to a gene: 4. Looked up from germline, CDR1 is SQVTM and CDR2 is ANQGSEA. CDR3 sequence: CSVEVSGGGTDTQYF. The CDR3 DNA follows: TGCAGCGTTGAAGTAAGCGGGGGAGGCACAGATACGCAGTATTTT.

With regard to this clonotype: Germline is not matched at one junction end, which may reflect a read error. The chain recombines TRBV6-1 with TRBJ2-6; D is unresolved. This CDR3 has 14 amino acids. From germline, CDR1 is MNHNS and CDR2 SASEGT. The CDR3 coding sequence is TGTGCCAGCACTGACGGGTCTGGGACCAACGTCCTGACTTTC. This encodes CASTDGSGTNVLTF.

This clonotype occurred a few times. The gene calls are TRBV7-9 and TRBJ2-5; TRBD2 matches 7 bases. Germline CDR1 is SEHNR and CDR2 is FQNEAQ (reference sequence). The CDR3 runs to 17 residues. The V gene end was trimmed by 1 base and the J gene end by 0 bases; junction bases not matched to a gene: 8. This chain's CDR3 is CASSLGGTNSYQETQYF. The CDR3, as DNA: TGTGCCAGCAGCTTAGGAGGGACTAATTCTTACCAAGAGACCCAGTACTTC.